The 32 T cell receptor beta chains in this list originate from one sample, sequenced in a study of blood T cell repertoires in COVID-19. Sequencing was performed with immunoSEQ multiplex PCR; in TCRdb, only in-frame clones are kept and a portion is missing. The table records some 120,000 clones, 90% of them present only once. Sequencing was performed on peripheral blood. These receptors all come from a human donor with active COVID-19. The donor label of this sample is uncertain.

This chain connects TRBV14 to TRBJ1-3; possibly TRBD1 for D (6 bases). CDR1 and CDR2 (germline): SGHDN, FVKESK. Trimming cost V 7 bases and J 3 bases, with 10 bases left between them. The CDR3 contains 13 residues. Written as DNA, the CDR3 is TGTGCCAGCAACCAGGACAGTGGAAACACCATATATTTT. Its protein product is CASNQDSGNTIYF.

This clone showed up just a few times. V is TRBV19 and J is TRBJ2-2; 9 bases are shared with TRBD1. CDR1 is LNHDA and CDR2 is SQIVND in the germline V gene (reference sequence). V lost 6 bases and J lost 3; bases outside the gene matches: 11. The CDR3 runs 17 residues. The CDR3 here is CASRPLTGGRDTGELFF. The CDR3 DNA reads TGTGCCAGTAGACCCCTAACAGGGGGCAGGGACACCGGGGAGCTGTTTTTT.

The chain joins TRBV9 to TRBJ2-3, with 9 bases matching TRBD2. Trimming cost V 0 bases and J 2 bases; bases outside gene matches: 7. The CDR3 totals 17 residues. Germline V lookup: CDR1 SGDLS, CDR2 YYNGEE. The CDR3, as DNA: TGTGCCAGCAGCGTAGCGGGGCGGGGGGGACCCACAGATACGCAGTATTTT. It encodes CASSVAGRGGPTDTQYF.

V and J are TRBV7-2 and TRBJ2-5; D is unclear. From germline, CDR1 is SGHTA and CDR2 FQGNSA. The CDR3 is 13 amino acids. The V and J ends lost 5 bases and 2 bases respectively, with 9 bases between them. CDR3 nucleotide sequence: TGTGCCAGCAGCATCGGGTTTCAAGAGACCCAGTACTTC. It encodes CASSIGFQETQYF. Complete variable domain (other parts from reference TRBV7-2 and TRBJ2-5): GAGVSQSPSNKVTEKGKDVELRCDPISGHTALYWYRQSLGQGLEFLIYFQGNSAPDKSGLPSDRFSAERTGGSVSTLTIQRTQQEDSAVYLCASSIGFQETQYFGPGTRLLVL.

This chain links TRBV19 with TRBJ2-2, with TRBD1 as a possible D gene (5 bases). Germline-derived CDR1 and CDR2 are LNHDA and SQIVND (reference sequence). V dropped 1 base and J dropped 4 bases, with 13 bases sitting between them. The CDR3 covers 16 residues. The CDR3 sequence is CASSIAVTDPTGELFF. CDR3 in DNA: TGTGCCAGTAGTATAGCGGTGACAGACCCCACCGGGGAGCTGTTTTTT.

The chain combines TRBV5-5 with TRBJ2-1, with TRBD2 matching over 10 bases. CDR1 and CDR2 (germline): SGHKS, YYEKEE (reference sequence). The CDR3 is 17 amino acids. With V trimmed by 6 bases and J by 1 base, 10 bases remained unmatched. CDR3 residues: CASTIGPTSGSYNEQFF. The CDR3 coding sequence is TGTGCCAGCACTATTGGCCCGACTAGCGGGTCCTACAATGAGCAGTTCTTC.

The CDR3 spells CASTHGGVGEQFF. The CDR3 bases are TGTGCCAGCACTCACGGGGGGGTAGGTGAGCAGTTCTTC. The chain links TRBV6-6 to TRBJ2-1; 8 positions match TRBD2. The CDR3 totals 13 residues. The junction had 8 bases not matched to a gene; V was cut back by 7 bases and J by 9 bases. Germline values: CDR1 MNHNY, CDR2 SVGAGI (reference sequence).

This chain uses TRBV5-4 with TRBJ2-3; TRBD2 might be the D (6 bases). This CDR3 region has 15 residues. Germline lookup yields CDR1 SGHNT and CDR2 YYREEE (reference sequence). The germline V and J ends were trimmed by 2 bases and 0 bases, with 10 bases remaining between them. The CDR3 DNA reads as TGTGCCAGCAGCTTTGCGGGGTCTAGCACAGATACGCAGTATTTT. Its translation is CASSFAGSSTDTQYF.

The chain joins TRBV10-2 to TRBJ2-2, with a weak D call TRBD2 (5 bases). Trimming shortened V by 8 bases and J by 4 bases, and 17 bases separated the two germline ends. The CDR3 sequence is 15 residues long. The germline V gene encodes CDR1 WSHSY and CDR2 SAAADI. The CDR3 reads CASADGLSGTGELFF. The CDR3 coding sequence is TGCGCCAGCGCGGACGGACTCTCTGGCACCGGGGAGCTGTTTTTT.

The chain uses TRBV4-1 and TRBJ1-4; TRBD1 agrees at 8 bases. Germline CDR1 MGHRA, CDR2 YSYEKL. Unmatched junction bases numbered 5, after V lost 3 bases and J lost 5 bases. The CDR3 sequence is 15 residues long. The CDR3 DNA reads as TGCGCCAGCAGCCAGGGGGACAGGATAAATGAAAAACTGTTTTTT. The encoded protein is CASSQGDRINEKLFF.

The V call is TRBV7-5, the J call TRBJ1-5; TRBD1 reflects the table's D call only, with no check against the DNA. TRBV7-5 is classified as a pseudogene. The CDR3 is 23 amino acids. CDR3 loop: CVRSFRFSGTGNDYQNGNQPQHF. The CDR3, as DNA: TGTGTCAGAAGCTTTCGTTTTTCCGGGACAGGGAATGATTATCAAAATGGCAATCAGCCCCAGCATTTT.

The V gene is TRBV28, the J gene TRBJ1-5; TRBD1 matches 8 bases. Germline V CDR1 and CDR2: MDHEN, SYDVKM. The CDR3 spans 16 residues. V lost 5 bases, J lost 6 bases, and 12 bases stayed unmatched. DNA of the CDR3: TGTGCCAGCAGTCTACGGACAGGGATCATGCCTCAGCCCCAGCATTTT. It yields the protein CASSLRTGIMPQPQHF. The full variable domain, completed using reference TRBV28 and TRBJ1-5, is DVKVTQSSRYLVKRTGEKVFLECVQDMDHENMFWYRQDPGLGLRLIYFSYDVKMKEKGDIPEGYSVSREKKERFSLILESASTNQTSMYLCASSLRTGIMPQPQHFGDGTRLSIL.

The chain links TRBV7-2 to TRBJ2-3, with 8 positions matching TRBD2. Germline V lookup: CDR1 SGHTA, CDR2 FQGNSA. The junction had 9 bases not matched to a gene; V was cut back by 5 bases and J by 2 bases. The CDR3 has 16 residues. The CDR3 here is CASSLLFSGATDTQYF. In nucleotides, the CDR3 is TGTGCCAGCAGCCTTCTATTTAGCGGGGCCACAGATACGCAGTATTTT.

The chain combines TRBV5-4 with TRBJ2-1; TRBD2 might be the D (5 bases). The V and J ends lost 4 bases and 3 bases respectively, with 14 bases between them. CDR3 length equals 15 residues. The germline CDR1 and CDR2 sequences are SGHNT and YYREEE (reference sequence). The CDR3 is CASSPGISGYNEQFF. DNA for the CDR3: TGTGCCAGCAGCCCCGGGATCTCCGGCTACAATGAGCAGTTCTTC.

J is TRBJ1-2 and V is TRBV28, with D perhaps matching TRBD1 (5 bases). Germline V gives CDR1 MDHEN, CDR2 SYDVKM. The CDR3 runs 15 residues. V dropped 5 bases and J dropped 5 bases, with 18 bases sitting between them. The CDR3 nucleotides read TGTGCCAGCAGTCGAATAGGTAGCCCAGGGTATGGCTACACCTTC. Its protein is CASSRIGSPGYGYTF.

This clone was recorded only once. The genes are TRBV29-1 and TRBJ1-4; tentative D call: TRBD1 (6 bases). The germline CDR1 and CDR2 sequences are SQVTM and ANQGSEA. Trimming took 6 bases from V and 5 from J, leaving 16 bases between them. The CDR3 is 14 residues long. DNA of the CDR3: TGCAGCGTCCAAGGGGGGGGGTTGAATGAAAAACTGTTTTTT. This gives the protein CSVQGGGLNEKLFF.

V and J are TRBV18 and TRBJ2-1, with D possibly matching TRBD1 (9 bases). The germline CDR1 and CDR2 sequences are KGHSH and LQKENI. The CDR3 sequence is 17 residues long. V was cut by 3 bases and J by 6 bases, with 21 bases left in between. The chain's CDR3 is CASSPIGGDRVSNEQFF. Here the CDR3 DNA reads TGTGCCAGCTCACCTATCGGGGGGGACAGGGTGTCCAATGAGCAGTTCTTC.

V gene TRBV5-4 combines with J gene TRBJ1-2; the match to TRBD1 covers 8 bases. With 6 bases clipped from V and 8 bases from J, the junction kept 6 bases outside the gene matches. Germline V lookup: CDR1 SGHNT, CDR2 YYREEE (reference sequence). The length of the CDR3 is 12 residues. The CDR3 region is CASTRQGSGYTF. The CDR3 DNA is TGTGCCAGCACCAGACAGGGGAGCGGCTACACCTTC.

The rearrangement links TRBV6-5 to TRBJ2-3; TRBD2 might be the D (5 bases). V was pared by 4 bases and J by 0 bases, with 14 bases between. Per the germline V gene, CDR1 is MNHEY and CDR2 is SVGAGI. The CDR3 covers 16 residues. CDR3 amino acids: CASSFSGGLSTDTQYF. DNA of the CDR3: TGTGCCAGCAGTTTCTCAGGCGGGCTTAGCACAGATACGCAGTATTTT.

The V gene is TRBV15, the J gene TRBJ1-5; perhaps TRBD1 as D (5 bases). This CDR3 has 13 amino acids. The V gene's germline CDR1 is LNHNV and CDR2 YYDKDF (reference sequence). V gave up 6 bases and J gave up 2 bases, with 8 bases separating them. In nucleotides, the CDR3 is TGTGCCACCAGGGGGGGAGGCAATCAGCCCCAGCATTTT. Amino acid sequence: CATRGGGNQPQHF.

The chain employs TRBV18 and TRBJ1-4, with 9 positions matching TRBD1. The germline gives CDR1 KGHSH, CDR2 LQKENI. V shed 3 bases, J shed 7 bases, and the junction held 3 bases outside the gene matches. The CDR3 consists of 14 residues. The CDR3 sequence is CASSPGQGREKLFF. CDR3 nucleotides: TGTGCCAGCTCACCGGGACAGGGACGTGAAAAACTGTTTTTT. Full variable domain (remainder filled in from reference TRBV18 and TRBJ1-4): NAGVMQNPRHLVRRRGQEARLRCSPMKGHSHVYWYRQLPEEGLKFMVYLQKENIIDESGMPKERFSAEFPKEGPSILRIQQVVRGDSAAYFCASSPGQGREKLFFGSGTQLSVL.

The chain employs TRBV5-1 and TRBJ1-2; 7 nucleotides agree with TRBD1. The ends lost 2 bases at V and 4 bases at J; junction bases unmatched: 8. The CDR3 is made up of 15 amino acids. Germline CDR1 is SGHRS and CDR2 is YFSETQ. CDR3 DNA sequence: TGCGCCAGCAGCTTTAATACGGGACAGCTCTATGGCTACACCTTC. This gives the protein CASSFNTGQLYGYTF.

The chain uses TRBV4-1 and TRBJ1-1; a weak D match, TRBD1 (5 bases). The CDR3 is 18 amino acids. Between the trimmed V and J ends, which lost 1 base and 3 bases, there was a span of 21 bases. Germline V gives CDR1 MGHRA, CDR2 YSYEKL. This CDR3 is CASSQVRGGVGGDTEAFF. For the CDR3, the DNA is TGCGCCAGCAGCCAAGTGCGTGGGGGTGTGGGAGGGGACACTGAAGCTTTCTTT.

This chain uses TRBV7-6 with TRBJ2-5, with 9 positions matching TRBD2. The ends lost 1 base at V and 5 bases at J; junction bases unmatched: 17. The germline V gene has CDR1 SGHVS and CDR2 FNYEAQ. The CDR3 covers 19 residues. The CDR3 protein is CASSLDLAGGPVRVETQYF. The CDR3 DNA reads TGTGCCAGCAGCTTAGACCTCGCGGGGGGGCCTGTCCGTGTGGAGACCCAGTACTTC.

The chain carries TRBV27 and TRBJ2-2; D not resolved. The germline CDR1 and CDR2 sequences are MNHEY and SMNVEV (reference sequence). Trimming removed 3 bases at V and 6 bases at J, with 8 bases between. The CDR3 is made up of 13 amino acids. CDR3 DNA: TGTGCCAGCAGTTTTGGCCCGTCCGGGGAGCTGTTTTTT. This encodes CASSFGPSGELFF.

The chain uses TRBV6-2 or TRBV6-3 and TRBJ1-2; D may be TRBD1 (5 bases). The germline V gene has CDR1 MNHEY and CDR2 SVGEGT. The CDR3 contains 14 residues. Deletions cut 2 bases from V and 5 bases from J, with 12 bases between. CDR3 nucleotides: TGTGCCAGCAGTTACCGCGGGGACGGGTATGGCTACACCTTC. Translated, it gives CASSYRGDGYGYTF.

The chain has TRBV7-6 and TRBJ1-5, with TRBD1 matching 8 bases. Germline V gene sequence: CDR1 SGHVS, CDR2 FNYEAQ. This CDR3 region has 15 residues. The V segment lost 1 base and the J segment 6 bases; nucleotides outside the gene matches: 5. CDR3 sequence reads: CASSLGTGRGQPQHF. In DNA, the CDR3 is TGTGCCAGCAGCTTAGGGACAGGGAGAGGTCAGCCCCAGCATTTT.

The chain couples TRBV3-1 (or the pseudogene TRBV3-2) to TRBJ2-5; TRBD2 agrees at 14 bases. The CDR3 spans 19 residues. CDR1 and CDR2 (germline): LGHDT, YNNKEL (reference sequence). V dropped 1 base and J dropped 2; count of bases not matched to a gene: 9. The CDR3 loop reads CASSQGRLAGGFSQETQYF. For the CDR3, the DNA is TGTGCCAGCAGCCAAGGAAGACTAGCGGGGGGGTTTTCGCAAGAGACCCAGTACTTC.

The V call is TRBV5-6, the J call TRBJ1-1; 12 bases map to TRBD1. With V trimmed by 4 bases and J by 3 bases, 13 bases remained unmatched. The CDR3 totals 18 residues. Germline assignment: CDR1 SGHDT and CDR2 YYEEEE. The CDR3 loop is CASSLDGGTGGSDTEAFF. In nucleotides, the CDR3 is TGTGCCAGCAGCCTCGACGGTGGGACAGGGGGCTCCGACACTGAAGCTTTCTTT.

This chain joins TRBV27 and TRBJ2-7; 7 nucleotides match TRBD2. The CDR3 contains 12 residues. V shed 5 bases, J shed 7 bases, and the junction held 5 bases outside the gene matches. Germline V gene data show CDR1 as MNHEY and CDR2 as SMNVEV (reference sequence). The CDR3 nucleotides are TGTGCCAGCAGTCGGGGGGTGGGGGAGCAGTACTTC. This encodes CASSRGVGEQYF.

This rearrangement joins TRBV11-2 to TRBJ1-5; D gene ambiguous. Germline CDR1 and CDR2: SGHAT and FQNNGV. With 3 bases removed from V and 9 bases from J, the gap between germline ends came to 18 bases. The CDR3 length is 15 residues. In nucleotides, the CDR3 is TGTGCCAGCAGCTTTGAGGGTTTGGGTCTTGGGCCCCAGCATTTT. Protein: CASSFEGLGLGPQHF. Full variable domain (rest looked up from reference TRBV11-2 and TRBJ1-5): EAGVAQSPRYKIIEKRQSVAFWCNPISGHATLYWYQQILGQGPKLLIQFQNNGVVDDSQLPKDRFSAERLKGVDSTLKIQPAKLEDSAVYLCASSFEGLGLGPQHFGDGTRLSIL.

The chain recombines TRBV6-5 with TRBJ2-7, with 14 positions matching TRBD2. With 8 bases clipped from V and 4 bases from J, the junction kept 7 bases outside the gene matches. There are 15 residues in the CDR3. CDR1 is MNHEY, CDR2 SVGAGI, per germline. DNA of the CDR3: TGTGCCAGCTATCGGACTAGCGGGGGGAGGTACGAGCAGTACTTC. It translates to CASYRTSGGRYEQYF.